Presented here are 3 T cell receptor beta chains from one specimen sequenced in a study of tumor T cells in aggressive B-cell lymphoma. The method was immunoSEQ multiplex PCR; TCRdb's version includes in-frame clones alone and lacks a portion of them. This table holds about 7,600 clones, approximately 85% found once. The sample comprised tumor tissue. These receptors were collected from an adult with diffuse large B cell lymphoma.

The chain recombines TRBV7-9 with TRBJ1-1; D is possibly TRBD1 (6 bases). The germline CDR1 and CDR2 sequences are SEHNR and FQNEAQ (reference sequence). CDR3 size: 15 residues. V lost 1 base, J lost 5 bases, and 14 bases lay in between. DNA for the CDR3: TGTGCCAGCAGCTTAGTGCTGGGGGCGAGAACTGAAGCTTTCTTT. Translation gives CASSLVLGARTEAFF.

The chain has TRBV4-3 and TRBJ2-3, with 10 bases fitting TRBD2. Germline-derived CDR1 and CDR2 are LGHNA and YSLEER. There are 17 residues in the CDR3. The J segment lost 4 bases and the V segment lost 4 bases, leaving 11 bases of the junction unmatched. CDR3: CASSPWTSGGAPDTQYF. For the CDR3, the DNA is TGCGCCAGCAGCCCCTGGACGAGCGGGGGGGCCCCAGATACGCAGTATTTT.

A word on this clone: The sample carries other DNA sequences with the same CDR3. The rearrangement joins TRBV6-1 to TRBJ1-5; D is undetermined. The CDR3 extends over 15 amino acids. V was clipped by 6 bases and J by 4 bases, with 16 bases between them. CDR1 is MNHNS, CDR2 SASEGT, per germline. This CDR3 reads CASSDIPTGNQPQHF. The CDR3 DNA sequence: TGTGCCAGCAGCGACATACCGACGGGGAATCAGCCCCAGCATTTT.